The 10 T cell receptor beta chains presented below share a single source sample, sequenced in a study of cytomegalovirus exposure and HLA in healthy donors. The PCR had 60 Vbeta and 13 Jbeta primers. The method was immunoSEQ multiplex PCR; TCRdb's version includes in-frame clones alone and lacks a portion of them. The data hold some 190,000 clones, with 80% observed a single time. Specimen: PBMCs. The receptor source for this set is a woman in her thirties in good health and CMV-seronegative.

The CDR3 nucleotides read TGTGCCAGCAGCTTTGAGGGGGCTGGGAATGAGCAGTTCTTC. Its protein is CASSFEGAGNEQFF. This chain uses TRBV5-4 with TRBJ2-1; 7 nucleotides agree with TRBD1. The germline CDR1 and CDR2 sequences are SGHNT and YYREEE (reference sequence). Trimming at V came to 2 bases and at J to 7 bases, leaving 6 bases not matched to a gene. This CDR3 region has 14 residues.

On this clone itself: This same CDR3 is encoded by further DNA sequences in the sample. The chain combines TRBV6-5 with TRBJ2-1; 7 nucleotides align to TRBD1. V lost 5 bases, J lost 0 bases, and 4 bases stayed unmatched. Germline lookup yields CDR1 MNHEY and CDR2 SVGAGI. The CDR3 consists of 15 residues. CDR3 nucleotides: TGTGCCAGCAGTCCCTCAGGGGGCTCCTACAATGAGCAGTTCTTC. Translating gives CASSPSGGSYNEQFF.

This chain joins TRBV29-1 and TRBJ2-2, with D maybe TRBD2 (5 bases). The CDR3 loop spans 14 amino acids. The V end was cut by 0 bases, the J end by 4 bases, with 9 bases between. Germline-derived CDR1 and CDR2 are SQVTM and ANQGSEA. The CDR3 sequence is CSVEESGSTGELFF. For the CDR3, the DNA is TGCAGCGTTGAAGAAAGCGGCAGCACCGGGGAGCTGTTTTTT.

The chain is built from TRBV4-1 and TRBJ1-6; D unresolved. Germline-derived CDR1 and CDR2 are MGHRA and YSYEKL. This CDR3 is built from 16 residues. Trimming removed 0 bases at V and 3 bases at J, with 9 bases between. CDR3 bases: TGCGCCAGCAGCCAAGAAAGCCCAGGCTATAATTCACCCCTCCACTTT. Its translation: CASSQESPGYNSPLHF.

The chain combines TRBV9 with TRBJ2-1, with 11 positions matching TRBD2. V dropped 4 bases and J dropped 4; count of bases not matched to a gene: 1. Per germline, CDR1 SGDLS and CDR2 YYNGEE. The CDR3 length is 14 residues. The CDR3 is CASSRLAGYNEQFF. The CDR3 coding sequence is TGTGCCAGCAGCCGACTAGCGGGATACAATGAGCAGTTCTTC.

The chain couples TRBV15 to TRBJ2-6; 9 bases line up with TRBD1. Germline-derived CDR1 and CDR2 are LNHNV and YYDKDF (reference sequence). CDR3 length equals 17 residues. V shed 6 bases and J 4 bases; nucleotides not matched to a gene: 10. The DNA of the CDR3 is TGTGCCACCAGACCGGGACAGGGTTTCTCCGGGGCCAACGTCCTGACTTTC. Protein sequence: CATRPGQGFSGANVLTF.

The sample holds one count of this clone. The V and J genes are TRBV18 and TRBJ1-6; the D gene is possibly TRBD1 (6 bases). The CDR3 is 15 amino acids. In germline, CDR1 is KGHSH, CDR2 LQKENI. V was trimmed by 2 bases and J by 7 bases, leaving 12 bases between them. In nucleotides, the CDR3 is TGTGCCAGCTCACCAACTAGACAGGTGAATTCACCCCTCCACTTT. Protein sequence: CASSPTRQVNSPLHF.

This clone was detected only a few times. The chain links TRBV5-6 to TRBJ2-3; tentatively, D is TRBD2 (6 bases). The germline V and J ends were trimmed by 7 bases and 0 bases, with 18 bases remaining between them. The CDR3 has 16 amino acids. The germline V gene encodes CDR1 SGHDT and CDR2 YYEEEE. The CDR3 DNA follows: TGTGCCAGCGTCGAACTAGGACGGGGGAGCACAGATACGCAGTATTTT. It translates to CASVELGRGSTDTQYF.

J is TRBJ1-4 and V is TRBV10-2; perhaps TRBD1 as D (5 bases). The germline CDR1 and CDR2 sequences are WSHSY and SAAADI. V lost 6 bases to trimming and J lost 10 bases, with 9 bases between them. The CDR3 is 11 residues long. The CDR3 loop is CASSETGKLFF. The CDR3 bases are TGCGCCAGCAGCGAAACAGGAAAACTGTTTTTT.

A few counts support this clone. V is TRBV9 and J is TRBJ2-3, with 13 positions matching TRBD2. The CDR3 runs to 17 residues. Germline-derived CDR1 and CDR2 are SGDLS and YYNGEE. V shed 0 bases and J 3 bases; nucleotides not matched to a gene: 4. In DNA, the CDR3 is TGTGCCAGCAGCGTAGGACTAGCGGGGGGCGGGACAGATACGCAGTATTTT. Its translation is CASSVGLAGGGTDTQYF.